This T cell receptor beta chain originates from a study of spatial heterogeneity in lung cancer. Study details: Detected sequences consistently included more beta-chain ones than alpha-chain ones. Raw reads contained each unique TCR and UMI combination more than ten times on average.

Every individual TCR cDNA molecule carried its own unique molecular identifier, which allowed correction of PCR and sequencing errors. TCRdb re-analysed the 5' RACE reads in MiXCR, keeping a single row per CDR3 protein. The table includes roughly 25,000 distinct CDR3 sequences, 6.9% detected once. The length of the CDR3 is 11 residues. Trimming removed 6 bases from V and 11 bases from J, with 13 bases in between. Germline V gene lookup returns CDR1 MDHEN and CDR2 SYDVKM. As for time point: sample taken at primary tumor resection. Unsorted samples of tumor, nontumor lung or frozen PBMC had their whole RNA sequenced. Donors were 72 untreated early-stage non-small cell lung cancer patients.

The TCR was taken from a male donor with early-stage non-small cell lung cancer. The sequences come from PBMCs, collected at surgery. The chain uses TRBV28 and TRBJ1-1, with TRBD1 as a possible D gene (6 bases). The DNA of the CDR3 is TGTGCCAGCAGCCTAGGGACAAGGGCTTTCTTT. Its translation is CASSLGTRAFF.